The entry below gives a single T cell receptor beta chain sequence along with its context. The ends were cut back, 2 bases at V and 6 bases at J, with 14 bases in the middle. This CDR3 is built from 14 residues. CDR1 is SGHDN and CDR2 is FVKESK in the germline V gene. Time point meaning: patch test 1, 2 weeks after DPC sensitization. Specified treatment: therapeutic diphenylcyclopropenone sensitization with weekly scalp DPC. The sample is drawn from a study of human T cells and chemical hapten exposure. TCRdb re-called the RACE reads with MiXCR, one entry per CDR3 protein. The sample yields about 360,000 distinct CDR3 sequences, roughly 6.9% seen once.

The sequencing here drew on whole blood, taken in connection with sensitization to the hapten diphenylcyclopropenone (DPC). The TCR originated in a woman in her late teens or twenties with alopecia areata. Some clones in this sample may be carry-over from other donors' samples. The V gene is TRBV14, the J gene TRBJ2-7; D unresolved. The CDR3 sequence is CASSQTPGPFEQYF. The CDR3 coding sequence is TGTGCCAGCAGCCAAACCCCCGGACCCTTCGAGCAGTACTTC. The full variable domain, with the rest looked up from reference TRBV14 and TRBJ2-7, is EAGVTQFPSHSVIEKGQTVTLRCDPISGHDNLYWYRRVMGKEIKFLLHFVKESKQDESGMPNNRFLAERTGGTYSTLKVQPAELEDSGVYFCASSQTPGPFEQYFGPGTRLTVT.